This T cell receptor (beta chain) was captured by sequencing in a study of technical replicates of blood from several donors. This CDR3 is 15 amino acids long. Germline V gives CDR1 SGHDN, CDR2 FVKESK. V lost 4 bases and J 2 bases, leaving 14 bases between the germline ends. Profiling relied on immunoSEQ multiplex PCR, and the TCRdb table lists in-frame clones only, not all of them. The sample has about 89,000 clones; approximately 93% are singletons. V and J are TRBV14 and TRBJ1-1; D is possibly TRBD1 (6 bases). Sequenced sample: T cells isolated from PBMCs. This receptor was taken from a human donor in good health. CDR3 sequence (DNA): TGTGCCAGCAGCCCCCGGGGGGGGGCCAACACTGAAGCTTTCTTT. This encodes CASSPRGGANTEAFF.